These T cell receptor beta chains were read from a single sample in a study of post-analysis software for immune sequencing data. TCRdb re-analysed the PCR reads in MiXCR, keeping a single row per CDR3 protein. This sample carries more than 450,000 distinct CDR3 sequences, roughly 40% of them seen once, and the ten largest clones take over 1.5%. The specimen sequenced was blood. All receptors derive from a girl under 18 with multiple sclerosis. Both conserved end residues are trimmed from each CDR3.

v_call cdr3_aa
TRBV12-3/TRBV12-4 ASNLEPGQGQPQH
TRBV12-3/TRBV12-4 ASSRPGGGYT
TRBV10-3 AISESDPRDGGSPLH
TRBV7-2 ASSLVEGDSYEQY
TRBV5-1 ASTLGRGEKNIQY
TRBV5-1 ASSLGPGATEAF
TRBV20-1 SARPAAQVSYEQY
TRBV12-3/TRBV12-4 ASSFQVGYGYT
TRBV11-2 ASSLQGGSYTEAF
TRBV13 ASSLTGGNVLT
TRBV4-1 ASSHRDRAANYGHT
TRBV12-3/TRBV12-4 ASKQITTGTEAF
TRBV12-3/TRBV12-4 ASSRLAFNEQF
TRBV7-8 ASSFGTAPRGANVLT
TRBV2 ASSGGPNYEQY
TRBV12-3/TRBV12-4 ASRAGTSVSYEQY
TRBV5-1 ASSSGTGGDREQY
TRBV12-3/TRBV12-4 ASSSLDPEGGQPQH
TRBV5-5 ASSLLLAGGGEQF
TRBV3-1 ASSTLDGEQY
TRBV6-2/TRBV6-3 ASSLRGGGTYEQY
TRBV5-1 ASSLVGTGGPGGVEQF
TRBV12-3/TRBV12-4 ASSLVERAYGYT
TRBV20-1 SAAASGSYNEQF
TRBV9 ASSDTLSSTDTQY
TRBV5-1 ASSLEQPIMNTEAF
TRBV29-1 SVAPRQGAFGYT
TRBV5-1 ASSLVADNYGYT
TRBV20-1 SAPWRGGIYEQF
TRBV13 ASTRLASSADTQY
TRBV12-3/TRBV12-4 ASSLAGSLQVEQF
TRBV10-1 ASSQGRVGYEQY
TRBV12-5 ASGTTRGNTDTQY
TRBV5-1 ASSLGWDREYSGANVLT
TRBV5-1 ASSRGPGAQETQY
TRBV11-2 ASSLEGGHSTDTQY
TRBV10-3 AISEGQGALGYT
TRBV4-2 ASSRRLAGVDEQF
TRBV7-9 ASSSNRIRYNEQF
TRBV7-9 ASSSTVAGLAEGANVLT
TRBV7-2 ASSLYWRGNEQY
TRBV15 ATSRDPEAPFGYT
TRBV4-1 ASSQAGRELFTQY
TRBV5-1 ASSLAKGYGNEQY
TRBV13 ASSLGLGSVEQF
TRBV27 ASSLRLGTSLPSYEQY
TRBV12-3/TRBV12-4 ASFPLRYTGELF
TRBV30 AWSVRDRGGYT
TRBV20-1 SATPSGFTYNEQF
TRBV5-5 ASSADRGRDEQF
TRBV7-2 ASSRTRDRVTPLH
TRBV5-1 ASSSTGDTSYEQY
TRBV12-5 ASGSGTGGLRETQY
TRBV20-1 SAPGGTDYNEQF
TRBV5-6 ASSTLARGVDTQY
TRBV29-1 SVRRGAGTEAF
TRBV11-3 ASSFDRHLPETQY
TRBV5-1 ASSSTGSFYEQY